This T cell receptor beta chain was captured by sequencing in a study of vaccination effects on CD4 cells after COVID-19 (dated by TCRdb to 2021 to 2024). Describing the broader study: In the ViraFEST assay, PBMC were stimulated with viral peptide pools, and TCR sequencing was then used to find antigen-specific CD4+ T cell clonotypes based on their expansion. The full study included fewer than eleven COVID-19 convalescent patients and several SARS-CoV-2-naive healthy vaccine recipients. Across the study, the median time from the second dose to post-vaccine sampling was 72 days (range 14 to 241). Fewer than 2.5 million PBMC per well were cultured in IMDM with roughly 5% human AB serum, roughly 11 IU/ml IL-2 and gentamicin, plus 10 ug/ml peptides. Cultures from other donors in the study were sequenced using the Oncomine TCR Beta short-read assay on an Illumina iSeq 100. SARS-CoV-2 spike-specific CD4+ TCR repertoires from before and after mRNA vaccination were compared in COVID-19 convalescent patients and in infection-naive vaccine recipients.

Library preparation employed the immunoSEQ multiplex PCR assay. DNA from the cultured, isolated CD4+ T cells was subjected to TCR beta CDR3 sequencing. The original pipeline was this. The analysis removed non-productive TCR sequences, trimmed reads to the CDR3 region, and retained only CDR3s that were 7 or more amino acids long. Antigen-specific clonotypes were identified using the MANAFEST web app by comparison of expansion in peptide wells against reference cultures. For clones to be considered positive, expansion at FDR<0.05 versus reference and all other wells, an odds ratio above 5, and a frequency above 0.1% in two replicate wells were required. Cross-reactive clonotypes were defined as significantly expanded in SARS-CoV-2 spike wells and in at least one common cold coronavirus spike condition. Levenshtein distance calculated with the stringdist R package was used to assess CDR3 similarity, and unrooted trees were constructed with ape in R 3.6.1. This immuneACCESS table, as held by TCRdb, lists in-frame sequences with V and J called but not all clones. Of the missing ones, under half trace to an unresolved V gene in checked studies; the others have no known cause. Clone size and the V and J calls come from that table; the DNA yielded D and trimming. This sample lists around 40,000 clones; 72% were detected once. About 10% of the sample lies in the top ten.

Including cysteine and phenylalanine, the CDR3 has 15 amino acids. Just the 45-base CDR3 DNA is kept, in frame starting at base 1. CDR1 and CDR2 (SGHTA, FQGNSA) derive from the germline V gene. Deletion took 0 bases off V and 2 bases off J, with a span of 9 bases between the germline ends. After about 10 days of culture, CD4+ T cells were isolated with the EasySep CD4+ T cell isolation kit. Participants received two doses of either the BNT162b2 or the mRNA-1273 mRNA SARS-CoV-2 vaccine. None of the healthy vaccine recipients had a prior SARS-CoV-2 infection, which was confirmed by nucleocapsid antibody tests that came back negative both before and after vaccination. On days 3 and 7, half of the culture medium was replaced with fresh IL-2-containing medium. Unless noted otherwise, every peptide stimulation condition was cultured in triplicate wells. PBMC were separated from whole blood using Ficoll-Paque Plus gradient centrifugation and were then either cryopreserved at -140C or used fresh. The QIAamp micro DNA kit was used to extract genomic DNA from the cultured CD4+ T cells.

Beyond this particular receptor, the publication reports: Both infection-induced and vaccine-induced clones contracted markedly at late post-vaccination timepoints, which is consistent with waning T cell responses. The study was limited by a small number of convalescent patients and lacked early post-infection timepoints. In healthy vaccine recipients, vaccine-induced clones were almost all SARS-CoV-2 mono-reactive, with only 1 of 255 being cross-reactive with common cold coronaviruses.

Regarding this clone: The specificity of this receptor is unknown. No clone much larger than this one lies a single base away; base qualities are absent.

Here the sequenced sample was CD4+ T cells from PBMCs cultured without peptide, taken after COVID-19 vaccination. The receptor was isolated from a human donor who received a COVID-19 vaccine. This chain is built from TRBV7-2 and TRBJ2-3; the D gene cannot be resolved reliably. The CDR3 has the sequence CASSLANQLTDTQYF. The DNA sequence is TGTGCCAGCAGCTTAGCGAATCAGCTCACAGATACGCAGTATTTT.